Included here is one T cell receptor (beta chain) sequence, with context. The sample originates from a study of control samples from healthy donors and cancer patients. Clones were sequenced by immunoSEQ multiplex PCR, and TCRdb holds only the in-frame ones, with some missing. The sample totals around 190,000 clones. V lost 0 bases, J lost 6 bases, and 14 bases lay in between. The length of the CDR3 is 15 residues. CDR1 is LGHDT and CDR2 is YNNKEL in the germline V gene (reference sequence). The clonotype was recovered from a woman aged 25 to 45 in good health. The V call is TRBV3-1 (or the pseudogene TRBV3-2), the J call TRBJ1-1; D unresolved. Material for sequencing was blood. The CDR3 protein is CASSQDGIGNPEAFF. As DNA, the CDR3 is TGTGCCAGCAGCCAAGATGGGATAGGTAACCCTGAAGCTTTCTTT.